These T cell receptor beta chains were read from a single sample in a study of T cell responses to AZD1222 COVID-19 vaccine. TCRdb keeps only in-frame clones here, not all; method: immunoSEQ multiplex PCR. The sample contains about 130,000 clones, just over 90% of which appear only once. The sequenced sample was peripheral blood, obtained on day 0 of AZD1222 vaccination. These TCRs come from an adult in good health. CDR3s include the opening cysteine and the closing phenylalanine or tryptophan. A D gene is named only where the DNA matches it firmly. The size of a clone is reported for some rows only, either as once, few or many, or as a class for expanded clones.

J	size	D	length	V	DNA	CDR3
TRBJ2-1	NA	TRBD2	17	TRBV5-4	TGTGCCAGCAGCTTGGTTTATAGCGGGAGATTCTACAATGAGCAGTTCTTC	CASSLVYSGRFYNEQFF
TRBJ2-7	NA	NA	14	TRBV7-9	TGTGCCAGCAGCTCCCCAGGTCGCCCCTACGAGCAGTACTTC	CASSSPGRPYEQYF
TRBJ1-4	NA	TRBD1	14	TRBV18	TGTGCCAGCTCCCCCGGGACAGGGTACGAAAAACTGTTTTTT	CASSPGTGYEKLFF
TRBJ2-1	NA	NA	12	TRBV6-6	TGTGCCAGCAGTTACCTGGACAATGAGCAGTTCTTC	CASSYLDNEQFF
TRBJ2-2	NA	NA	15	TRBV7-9	TGTGCCAGCAGCTTGGCAGGGTCAATAACCGGGGAGCTGTTTTTT	CASSLAGSITGELFF
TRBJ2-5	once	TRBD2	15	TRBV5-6	TGTGCCAGCAGATCTAGCGGGGGCCTCCAAGAGACCCAGTACTTC	CASRSSGGLQETQYF
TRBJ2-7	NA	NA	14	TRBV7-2	TGTGCCAGCAGCTTACAGGGGTTTGGCTACGAGCAGTACTTC	CASSLQGFGYEQYF
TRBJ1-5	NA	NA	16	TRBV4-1	TGCGCCAGCAGCCAAGAGGCAGGTCGGGGGGATCAGCCCCAGCATTTT	CASSQEAGRGDQPQHF
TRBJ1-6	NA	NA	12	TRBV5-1	TGCGCCAGCAGTCAGGGATTTTCACCCCTCCACTTT	CASSQGFSPLHF
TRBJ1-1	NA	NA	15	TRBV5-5	TGTGCCAGCAGCCTCCGGGAGTTGGAGAACACTGAAGCTTTCTTT	CASSLRELENTEAFF
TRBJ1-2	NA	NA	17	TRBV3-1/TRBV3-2	TGTGCCAGCAGTCTCCGCCCCTCCGACAGACCCTCCTCTGGCTACACCTTC	CASSLRPSDRPSSGYTF
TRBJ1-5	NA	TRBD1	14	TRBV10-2	TGCGCCAGCAGAGAAGGGACAGTGAATCAGCCCCAGCATTTT	CASREGTVNQPQHF
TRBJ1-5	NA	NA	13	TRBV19	TGTGCCAGTAGGGGATTAGGCAATCAGCCCCAGCATTTT	CASRGLGNQPQHF
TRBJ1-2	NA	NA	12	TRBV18	TGTGCCAGCTCACCAACAAGGGGTGGCTACACCTTC	CASSPTRGGYTF
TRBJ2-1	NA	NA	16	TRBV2	TGTGCCAGCAGTGACACGGGGGGCGCTGGGGTGAAGGGGCAGTTCTTC	CASSDTGGAGVKGQFF
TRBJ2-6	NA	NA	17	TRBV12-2	TGTGCAAGTCGCCCAAGGACGTACGAGTCTGGGGCCAACGTCCTGACTTTC	CASRPRTYESGANVLTF
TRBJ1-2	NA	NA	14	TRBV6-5	TGTGCCAGCAGCCTGGGCGTCGGTTCCTATGGCTACACCTTC	CASSLGVGSYGYTF
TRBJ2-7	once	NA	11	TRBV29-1	TGCAGCGTTGAGGCCCAAGCCGAGCAGTACTTC	CSVEAQAEQYF
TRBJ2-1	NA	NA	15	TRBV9	TGTGCCAGCAGCGTAGGGGGGATCTCCTACAATGAGCAGTTCTTC	CASSVGGISYNEQFF
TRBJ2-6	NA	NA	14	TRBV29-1	TGCAGCGTTCGAGCCCGCTCTGGGGCCAACGTCCTGACTTTC	CSVRARSGANVLTF
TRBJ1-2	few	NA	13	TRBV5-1	TGCGCCAGCAGCCCGACAGATTACTATGGCTACACCTTC	CASSPTDYYGYTF
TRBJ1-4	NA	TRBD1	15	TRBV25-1	TGTGCCAGCCAGGGACAGGGTTTAGCTAATGAAAAACTGTTTTTT	CASQGQGLANEKLFF
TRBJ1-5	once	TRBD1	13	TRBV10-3	TGTGCCATCAACAGGGGAGGCGATCAGCCCCAGCATTTT	CAINRGGDQPQHF
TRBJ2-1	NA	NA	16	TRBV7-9	TGTGCCAGCAGCCTGGCGCGGGCGACCTCCTACAATGAGCAGTTCTTC	CASSLARATSYNEQFF
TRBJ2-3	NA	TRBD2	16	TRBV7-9	TGTGCCAGCAGCTTAGTAGCGGGGGCTAGCACAGATACGCAGTATTTT	CASSLVAGASTDTQYF
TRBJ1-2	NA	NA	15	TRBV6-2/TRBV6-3	TGTGCCAGCAGCAAACGGGCCAGCACTAACTATGGCTACACCTTC	CASSKRASTNYGYTF
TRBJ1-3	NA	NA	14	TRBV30	TGTGCCTGGAGTGGTCGTTACTCTGGAAACACCATATATTTT	CAWSGRYSGNTIYF
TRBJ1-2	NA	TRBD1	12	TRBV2	TGTGCCAGCACCGGGACAGCACGGGGCTACACCTTC	CASTGTARGYTF
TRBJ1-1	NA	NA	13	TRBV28	TGTGCCAGCAGTATACAGGGTCTACCTGAAGCTTTCTTT	CASSIQGLPEAFF
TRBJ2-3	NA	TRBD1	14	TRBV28	TGTGCCACCAAGGGGACAGGGTGGGCAGATACGCAGTATTTT	CATKGTGWADTQYF
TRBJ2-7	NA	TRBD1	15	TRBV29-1	TGCAGCGTTGAAGAGGCGGACAGGCCACCCTACGAGCAGTACTTC	CSVEEADRPPYEQYF
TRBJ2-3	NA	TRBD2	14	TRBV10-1	TGCGCCAGCAGTGAGGGGACTAGCGGGGGGGCGCAGTATTTT	CASSEGTSGGAQYF
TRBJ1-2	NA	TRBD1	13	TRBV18	TGTGCCAGCTCACCCAGGGGGCCTGATGGCTACACCTTC	CASSPRGPDGYTF
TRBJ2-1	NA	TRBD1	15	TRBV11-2	TGTGCCAGCTCCATCAGGGGGAGCTCCTACAATGAGCAGTTCTTC	CASSIRGSSYNEQFF
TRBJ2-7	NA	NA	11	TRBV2	TGTGCCAGCGGGTGGGACTACGAGCAGTACTTC	CASGWDYEQYF
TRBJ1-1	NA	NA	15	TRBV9	TGTGCCAGCAGCGTAGAGGTTGGGGGTGTCACTGAAGCTTTCTTT	CASSVEVGGVTEAFF
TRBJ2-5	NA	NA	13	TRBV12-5	TGTGCTAGTGGTAACACCAGGGAAGAGACCCAGTACTTC	CASGNTREETQYF
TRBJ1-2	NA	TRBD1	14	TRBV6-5	TGTGCCAGCAGTTACTCGGGGACAGACTATGGCTACACCTTC	CASSYSGTDYGYTF
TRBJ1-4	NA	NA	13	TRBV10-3	TGTGCCATCAGTGAAATTCCGGATGAAAAACTGTTTTTT	CAISEIPDEKLFF
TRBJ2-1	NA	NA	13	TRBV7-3	TGTGCCAGCAGCGTCCAGGGGGAGGATGAGCAGTTCTTC	CASSVQGEDEQFF